The TCR beta chain under discussion was sequenced for a study of blood T cell repertoires in COVID-19. In the study overall: Collection of acute and convalescent COVID-19 samples took place in the United States, Italy and Spain.

V lost 3 bases to trimming and J lost 5 bases, with 16 bases between them. The V gene's germline CDR1 is SGDLS and CDR2 YYNGEE. The CDR3 sequence is 15 residues long. Produced via immunoSEQ multiplex PCR; TCRdb's table is partial and in-frame only. The table lists 150,000 to 200,000 clones, 70% to 90% of them singletons. Patients from Seattle were sampled longitudinally, starting during active infection. The chain links TRBV9 to TRBJ2-3, with a weak D call TRBD1 (5 bases). The specimen was peripheral blood. This TCR derives from a woman in her forties or fifties with COVID-19, enrolled during active disease. CDR3: CASSGVGMTEDTQYF. The CDR3 DNA sequence: TGTGCCAGCAGCGGAGTAGGGATGACAGAAGATACGCAGTATTTT.